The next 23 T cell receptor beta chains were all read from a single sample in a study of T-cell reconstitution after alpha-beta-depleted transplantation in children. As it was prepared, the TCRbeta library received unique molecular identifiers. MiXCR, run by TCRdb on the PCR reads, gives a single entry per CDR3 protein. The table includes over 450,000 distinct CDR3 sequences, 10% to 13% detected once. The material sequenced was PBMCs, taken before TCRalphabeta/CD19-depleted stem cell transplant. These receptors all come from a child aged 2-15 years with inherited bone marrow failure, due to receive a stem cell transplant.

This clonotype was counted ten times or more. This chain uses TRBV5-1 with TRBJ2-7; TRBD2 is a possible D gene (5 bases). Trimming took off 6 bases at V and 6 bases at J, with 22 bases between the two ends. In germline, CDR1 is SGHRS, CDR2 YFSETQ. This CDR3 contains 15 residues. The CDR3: CASTPELDIVREQYF. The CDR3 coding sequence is TGCGCCAGCACGCCCGAACTAGATATAGTCCGCGAGCAGTACTTC.

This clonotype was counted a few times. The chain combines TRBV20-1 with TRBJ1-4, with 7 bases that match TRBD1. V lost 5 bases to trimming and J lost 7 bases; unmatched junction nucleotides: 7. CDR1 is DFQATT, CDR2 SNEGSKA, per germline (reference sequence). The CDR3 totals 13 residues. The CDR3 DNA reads TGCAGTGCTCTGACAGGGCCGGCTGAAAAACTGTTTTTT. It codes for CSALTGPAEKLFF.

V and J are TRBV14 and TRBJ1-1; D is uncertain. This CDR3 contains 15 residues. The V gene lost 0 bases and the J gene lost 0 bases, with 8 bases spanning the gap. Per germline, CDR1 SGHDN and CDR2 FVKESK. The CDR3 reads CASSQDFRLNTEAFF. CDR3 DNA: TGTGCCAGCAGCCAAGATTTCCGGTTGAACACTGAAGCTTTCTTT.

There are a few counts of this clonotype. Here the CDR3 DNA reads TGTGCCAGTAGTATCCGTGGCGAGGAGCCTTTCAATGAGCAGTTCTTC. Protein sequence: CASSIRGEEPFNEQFF. The V call is TRBV19, the J call TRBJ2-1, with D unresolved. The CDR3 runs to 16 residues. V was shortened by 3 bases and J by 6 bases, with 18 bases between the two germline ends. Germline CDR1 LNHDA, CDR2 SQIVND (reference sequence).

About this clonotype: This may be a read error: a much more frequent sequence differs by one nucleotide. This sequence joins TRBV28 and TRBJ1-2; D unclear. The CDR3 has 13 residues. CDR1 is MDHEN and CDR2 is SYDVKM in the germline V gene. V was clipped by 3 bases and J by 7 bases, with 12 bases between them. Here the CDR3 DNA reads TGTGCCAGCAGTTTCAGAGCGGAGGGTGGCTACACCTTC. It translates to CASSFRAEGGYTF.

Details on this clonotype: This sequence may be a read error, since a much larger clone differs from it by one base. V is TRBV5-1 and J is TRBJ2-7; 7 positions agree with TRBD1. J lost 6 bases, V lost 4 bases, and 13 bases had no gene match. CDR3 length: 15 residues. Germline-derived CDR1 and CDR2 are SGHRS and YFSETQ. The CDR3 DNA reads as TGCGCCAGCAGCCCATACGGTAACAGGGGCCTCGAGCAGTACTTC. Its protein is CASSPYGNRGLEQYF.

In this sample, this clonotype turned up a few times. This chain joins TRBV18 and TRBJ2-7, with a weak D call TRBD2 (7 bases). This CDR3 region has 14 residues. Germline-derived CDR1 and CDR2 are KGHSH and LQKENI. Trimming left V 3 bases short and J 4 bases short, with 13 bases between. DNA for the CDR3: TGTGCCAGCTCACCGGGGGGGGCCCTTTACGAGCAGTACTTC. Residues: CASSPGGALYEQYF. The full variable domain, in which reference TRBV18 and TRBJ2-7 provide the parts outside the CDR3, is NAGVMQNPRHLVRRRGQEARLRCSPMKGHSHVYWYRQLPEEGLKFMVYLQKENIIDESGMPKERFSAEFPKEGPSILRIQQVVRGDSAAYFCASSPGGALYEQYFGPGTRLTVT.

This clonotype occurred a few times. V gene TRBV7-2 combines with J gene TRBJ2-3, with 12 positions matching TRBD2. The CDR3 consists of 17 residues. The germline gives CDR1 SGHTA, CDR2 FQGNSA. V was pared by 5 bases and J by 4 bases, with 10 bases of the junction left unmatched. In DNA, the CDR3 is TGTGCCAGCAGCCCAGGACTAGCGGGGAGGGGTGCAGATACGCAGTATTTT. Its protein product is CASSPGLAGRGADTQYF.

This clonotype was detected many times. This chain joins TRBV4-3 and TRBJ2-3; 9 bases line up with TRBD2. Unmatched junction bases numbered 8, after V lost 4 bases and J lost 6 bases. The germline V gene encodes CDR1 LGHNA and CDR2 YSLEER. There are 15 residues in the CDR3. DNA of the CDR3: TGCGCCAGCAGCCCGGCAGCGGGAGGCTTGGATACGCAGTATTTT. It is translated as CASSPAAGGLDTQYF.

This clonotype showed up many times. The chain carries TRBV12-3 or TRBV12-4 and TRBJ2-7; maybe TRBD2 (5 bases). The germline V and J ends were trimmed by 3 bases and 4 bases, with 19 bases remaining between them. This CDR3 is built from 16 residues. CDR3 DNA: TGTGCCAGCAGTTTTAGAGGGTCCCCTCCTCCATACGAGCAGTACTTC. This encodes CASSFRGSPPPYEQYF.

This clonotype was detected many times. This CDR3 reads CSGERQSEAFF. Written as DNA, the CDR3 is TGCAGCGGGGAACGACAGTCTGAAGCTTTCTTT. V and J are TRBV29-1 and TRBJ1-1, with a possible D match to TRBD1 (5 bases). The CDR3 sequence is 11 residues long. V lost 7 bases to trimming and J lost 6 bases, with 12 bases between them. Looked up from germline, CDR1 is SQVTM and CDR2 is ANQGSEA.

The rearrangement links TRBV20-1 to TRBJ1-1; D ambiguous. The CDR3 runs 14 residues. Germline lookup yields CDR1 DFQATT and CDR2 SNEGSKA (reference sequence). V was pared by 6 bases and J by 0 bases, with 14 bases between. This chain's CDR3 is CSANGVVMNTEAFF. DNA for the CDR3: TGCAGTGCCAACGGGGTCGTCATGAACACTGAAGCTTTCTTT.

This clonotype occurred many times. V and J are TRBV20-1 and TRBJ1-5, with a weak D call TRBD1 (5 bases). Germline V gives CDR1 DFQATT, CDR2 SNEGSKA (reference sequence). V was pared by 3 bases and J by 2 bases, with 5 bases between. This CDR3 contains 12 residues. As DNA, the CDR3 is TGCAGTGCTAGGACAGGCAATCAGCCCCAGCATTTT. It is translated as CSARTGNQPQHF.

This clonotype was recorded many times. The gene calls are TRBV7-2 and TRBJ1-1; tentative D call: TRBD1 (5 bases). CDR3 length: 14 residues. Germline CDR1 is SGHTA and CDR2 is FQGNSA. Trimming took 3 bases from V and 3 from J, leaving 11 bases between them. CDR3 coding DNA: TGTGCCAGCAGCTTCGCAGGGCGGCACACTGAAGCTTTCTTT. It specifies CASSFAGRHTEAFF. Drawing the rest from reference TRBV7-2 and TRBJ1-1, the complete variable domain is GAGVSQSPSNKVTEKGKDVELRCDPISGHTALYWYRQSLGQGLEFLIYFQGNSAPDKSGLPSDRFSAERTGGSVSTLTIQRTQQEDSAVYLCASSFAGRHTEAFFGQGTRLTVV.

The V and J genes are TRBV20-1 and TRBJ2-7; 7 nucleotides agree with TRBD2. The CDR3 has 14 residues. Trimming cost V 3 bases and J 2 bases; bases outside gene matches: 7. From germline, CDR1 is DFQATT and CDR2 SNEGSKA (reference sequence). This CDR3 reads CSASGTSETYEQYF. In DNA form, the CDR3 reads TGCAGTGCTAGTGGAACTAGCGAGACCTACGAGCAGTACTTC.

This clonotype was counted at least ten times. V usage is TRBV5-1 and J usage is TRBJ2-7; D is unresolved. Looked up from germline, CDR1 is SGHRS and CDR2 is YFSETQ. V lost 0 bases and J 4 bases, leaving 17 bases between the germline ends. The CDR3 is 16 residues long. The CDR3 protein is CASSLALTAYPYEQYF. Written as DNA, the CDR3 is TGCGCCAGCAGCTTGGCTTTAACAGCCTATCCTTACGAGCAGTACTTC.

CDR3 residues: CASSLGTQQRYTF. CDR3 in DNA: TGTGCCAGCAGCTTGGGGACCCAACAGAGGTACACCTTC. V gene TRBV7-2 combines with J gene TRBJ1-2, with D possibly being TRBD1 (5 bases). CDR3 length: 13 amino acids. V lost 3 bases, J lost 11 bases, and 16 bases lay in between. The germline V gene has CDR1 SGHTA and CDR2 FQGNSA.

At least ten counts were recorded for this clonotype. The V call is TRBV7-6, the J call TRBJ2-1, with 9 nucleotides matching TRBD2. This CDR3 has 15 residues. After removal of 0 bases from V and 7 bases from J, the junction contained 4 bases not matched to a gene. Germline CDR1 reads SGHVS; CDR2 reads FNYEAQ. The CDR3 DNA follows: TGTGCCAGCAGCTTAGCGGCGGGAGGGCATAATGAGCAGTTCTTC. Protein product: CASSLAAGGHNEQFF.

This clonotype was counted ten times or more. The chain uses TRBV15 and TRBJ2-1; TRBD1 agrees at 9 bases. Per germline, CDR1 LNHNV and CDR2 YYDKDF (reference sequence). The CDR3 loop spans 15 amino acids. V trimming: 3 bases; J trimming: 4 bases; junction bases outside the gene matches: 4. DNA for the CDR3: TGTGCCACCAGCAGGGGACAGGGATCATACAATGAGCAGTTCTTC. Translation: CATSRGQGSYNEQFF.

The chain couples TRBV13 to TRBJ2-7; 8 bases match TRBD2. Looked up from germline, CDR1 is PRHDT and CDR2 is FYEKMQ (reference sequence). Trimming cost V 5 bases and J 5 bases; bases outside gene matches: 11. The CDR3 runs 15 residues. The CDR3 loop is CASSTTGTRSHEQYF. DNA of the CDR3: TGTGCCAGCAGCACCACCGGGACTAGAAGCCACGAGCAGTACTTC. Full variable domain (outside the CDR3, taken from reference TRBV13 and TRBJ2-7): AAGVIQSPRHLIKEKRETATLKCYPIPRHDTVYWYQQGPGQDPQFLISFYEKMQSDKGSIPDRFSAQQFSDYHSELNMSSLELGDSALYFCASSTTGTRSHEQYFGPGTRLTVT.

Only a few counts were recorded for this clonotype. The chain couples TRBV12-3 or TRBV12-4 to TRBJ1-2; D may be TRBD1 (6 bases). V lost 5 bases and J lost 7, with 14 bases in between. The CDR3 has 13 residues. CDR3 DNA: TGTGCCAGCAGTCCGGGGACACCCCCTGGCTACACCTTC. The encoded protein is CASSPGTPPGYTF.

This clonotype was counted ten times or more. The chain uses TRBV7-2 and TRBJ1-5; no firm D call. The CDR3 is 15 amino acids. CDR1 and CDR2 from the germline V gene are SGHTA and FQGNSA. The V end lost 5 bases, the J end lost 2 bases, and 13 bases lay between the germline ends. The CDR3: CASSVSLGGNQPQHF. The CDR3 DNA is TGTGCCAGCAGCGTCAGTCTGGGTGGCAATCAGCCCCAGCATTTT.

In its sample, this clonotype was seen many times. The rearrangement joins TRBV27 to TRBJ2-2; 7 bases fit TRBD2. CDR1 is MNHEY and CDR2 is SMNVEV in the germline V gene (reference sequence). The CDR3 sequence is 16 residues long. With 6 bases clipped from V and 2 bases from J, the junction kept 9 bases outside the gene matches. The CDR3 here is CASRKKAGSNTGELFF. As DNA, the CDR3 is TGTGCCAGCAGGAAAAAAGCGGGATCAAACACCGGGGAGCTGTTTTTT.